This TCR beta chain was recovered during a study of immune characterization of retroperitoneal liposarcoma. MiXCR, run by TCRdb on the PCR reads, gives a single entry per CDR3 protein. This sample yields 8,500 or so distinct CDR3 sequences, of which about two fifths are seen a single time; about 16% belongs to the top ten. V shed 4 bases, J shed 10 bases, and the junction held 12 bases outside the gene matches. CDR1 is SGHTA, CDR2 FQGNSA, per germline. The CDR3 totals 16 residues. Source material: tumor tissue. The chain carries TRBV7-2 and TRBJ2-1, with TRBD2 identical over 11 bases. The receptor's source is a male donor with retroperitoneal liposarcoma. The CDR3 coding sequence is TGTGCCAGCAGCTCGCTGACTAGCGGGGCGACCTACGAGCAGTTCTTC. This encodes CASSSLTSGATYEQFF.